Below, 32 T cell receptor beta chains from the same sample are listed, as sequenced in a study of shared clonotypes between healthy human individuals (TCRdb year 2020). The library was obtained by the immunoSEQ multiplex PCR assay. Held by TCRdb, this immuneACCESS table contains in-frame sequences only and omits some clones. Under half of the omission traces to an unresolved V gene where checked; the cause of the rest is unknown. The sample data list about 2.4 million clones, and 93% of these were observed just once. Of the sample, 0.36% is held by the ten largest clones. Sequences were obtained from naive CD4+ T cells from PBMCs. The cell subset or site label on this specimen signifies: CD45RA+ positively selected. The receptors were sampled from a man between 18 and 35 years old in good health. Some clones in this sample may be carry-over from other donors' samples.

The chain couples TRBV2 to TRBJ1-6; D possibly corresponds to TRBD1 (6 bases). This CDR3 spans 14 amino acids. Germline lookup yields CDR1 SNHLY and CDR2 FYNNEI. V was clipped by 7 bases and J by 8 bases, with 15 bases between them. CDR3: CASIGGGEDSPLHF. The CDR3 nucleotides are TGTGCCAGCATAGGGGGTGGAGAGGATTCACCCCTCCACTTT.

This clone was picked up one time. V usage is TRBV7-8 and J usage is TRBJ2-3, with 7 bases lining up with TRBD1. Germline-derived CDR1 and CDR2 are SGHVS and FQNEAQ. The J segment lost 0 bases and the V segment lost 1 base, leaving 4 bases of the junction unmatched. This CDR3 has 16 residues. CDR3 sequence reads: CASSLVGGQSTDTQYF. The CDR3 DNA reads as TGTGCCAGCAGCTTAGTTGGGGGACAGAGCACAGATACGCAGTATTTT.

The J gene is TRBJ2-2, the V gene TRBV5-1; tentative D call: TRBD1 (6 bases). V was cut by 4 bases and J by 2 bases, with 12 bases left in between. The CDR3 spans 15 residues. Germline V gene data show CDR1 as SGHRS and CDR2 as YFSETQ. This chain's CDR3 is CASSIQQGNTGELFF. The CDR3 region has the DNA TGCGCCAGCAGCATTCAACAGGGCAACACCGGGGAGCTGTTTTTT.

Comment on this clone: The same CDR3 can be traced to other DNA sequences in this sample. CDR3 loop: CASSPPHYEQYF. CDR3 nucleotide sequence: TGTGCCAGCTCACCACCGCACTACGAGCAGTACTTC. The chain couples TRBV18 to TRBJ2-7; D is undetermined. Germline V lookup: CDR1 KGHSH, CDR2 LQKENI. Trimming took off 0 bases at V and 3 bases at J, with 3 bases between the two ends. The CDR3 totals 12 residues.

The J gene is TRBJ2-3, the V gene TRBV7-6; 12 positions agree with TRBD2. The length of the CDR3 is 17 residues. Trimming took 4 bases from V and 1 from J; bases not matched to a gene: 6. Germline CDR1 and CDR2: SGHVS and FNYEAQ. CDR3 protein: CASSSRLAGERTDTQYF. In DNA form, the CDR3 reads TGTGCCAGCAGCTCACGACTAGCGGGAGAACGCACAGATACGCAGTATTTT.

The chain couples TRBV7-6 to TRBJ1-2; D remains unclear. The CDR3 spans 13 residues. Trimming cost V 1 base and J 7 bases, with 10 bases left between them. Per the germline V gene, CDR1 is SGHVS and CDR2 is FNYEAQ. The CDR3 DNA sequence: TGTGCCAGCAGCTTAGAGGCAGGCCGTGGCTACACCTTC. It yields the protein CASSLEAGRGYTF. The whole variable domain, remainder taken from reference TRBV7-6 and TRBJ1-2, is GAGVSQSPRYKVTKRGQDVALRCDPISGHVSLYWYRQALGQGPEFLTYFNYEAQQDKSGLPNDRFSAERPEGSISTLTIQRTEQRDSAMYRCASSLEAGRGYTFGSGTRLTVV.

This sequence joins TRBV7-9 and TRBJ1-3; no clear D. V lost 5 bases to trimming and J lost 0 bases, with 17 bases between them. The V gene's germline CDR1 is SEHNR and CDR2 FQNEAQ (reference sequence). The CDR3 has 17 residues. CDR3 residues: CASSPLVVGLSGNTIYF. The CDR3 bases are TGTGCCAGCAGCCCTTTGGTGGTGGGCCTCTCTGGAAACACCATATATTTT.

This clone has just a few counts. The V call is TRBV29-1, the J call TRBJ1-1; maybe TRBD1 (5 bases). This CDR3 is built from 15 residues. From germline, CDR1 is SQVTM and CDR2 ANQGSEA. Trimming shortened V by 4 bases and J by 4 bases, and 19 bases separated the two germline ends. Here the CDR3 DNA reads TGCAGCGTTGCCAAGGGCGGGGTCGGGGGCACTGAAGCTTTCTTT. Its translation is CSVAKGGVGGTEAFF.

The rearrangement uses TRBV19 and TRBJ1-1, with 7 bases identical to TRBD1. The CDR3 has 12 amino acids. CDR1 is LNHDA, CDR2 SQIVND, per germline (reference sequence). Unmatched junction bases numbered 7, after V lost 7 bases and J lost 8 bases. For the CDR3, the DNA is TGTGCCAGTAACAGGGGAACCAAGGAAGCTTTCTTT. Translating gives CASNRGTKEAFF.

The CDR3 loop reads CSVDAGGTYEQYF. The CDR3 coding sequence is TGCAGCGTTGACGCGGGAGGTACCTACGAGCAGTACTTC. The chain is built from TRBV29-1 and TRBJ2-7; 8 bases map to TRBD2. Per germline, CDR1 SQVTM and CDR2 ANQGSEA. J lost 2 bases, V lost 3 bases, and 3 bases had no gene match. CDR3 length: 13 residues.

With regard to this clone: Lacking the conserved final phenylalanine or tryptophan, this CDR3 likely reflects a read error. The chain employs TRBV18 and TRBJ1-2; no definite D call. Per the germline V gene, CDR1 is KGHSH and CDR2 is LQKENI. The CDR3 loop spans 15 amino acids. V gave up 1 base and J gave up 7 bases, with 16 bases separating them. The CDR3 region has the DNA TGTGCCAGCTCACCACTTTCTGTGGACCGATCTGGCTACACCTCC. Protein sequence: CASSPLSVDRSGYTS.

The DNA for the CDR3 is TGTGCCAGCAGCTTCTTACGAAATGAAAAACTGTTTTTT. It yields the protein CASSFLRNEKLFF. V is TRBV7-2 and J is TRBJ1-4, with D unresolved. V dropped 3 bases and J dropped 5 bases, with 7 bases sitting between them. Germline CDR1 SGHTA, CDR2 FQGNSA. CDR3 size: 13 residues.

This sequence joins TRBV2 and TRBJ2-1; D call uncertain. Germline-derived CDR1 and CDR2 are SNHLY and FYNNEI. This CDR3 spans 13 amino acids. Trimming removed 8 bases from V and 5 bases from J, with 13 bases in between. In DNA, the CDR3 is TGTGCCAGCGTGAGCCGGAGTAACAATGAGCAGTTCTTC. This gives the protein CASVSRSNNEQFF.

This clone was detected only once. This sequence joins TRBV5-1 and TRBJ1-3, with 7 nucleotides matching TRBD1. V was pared by 4 bases and J by 2 bases, with 3 bases of the junction left unmatched. The CDR3 sequence is 14 residues long. The germline V gene encodes CDR1 SGHRS and CDR2 YFSETQ. The CDR3 reads CASSPDRAGNTIYF. In DNA, the CDR3 is TGCGCCAGCAGCCCAGACAGGGCTGGAAACACCATATATTTT.

Concerning this clone itself: This sample also contains other DNA sequences that code for the same CDR3. The V call is TRBV9, the J call TRBJ1-3; no clear D gene. The CDR3 is 15 amino acids. Germline assignment: CDR1 SGDLS and CDR2 YYNGEE. Trimming removed 1 base at V and 2 bases at J, with 10 bases between. The CDR3 nucleotides read TGTGCCAGCAGCGTATTGGCAGGTACTGGAAACACCATATATTTT. Protein: CASSVLAGTGNTIYF.

The chain carries TRBV4-2 and TRBJ2-4, with 8 nucleotides matching TRBD1. This CDR3 is built from 16 residues. Germline V gene data show CDR1 as LGHNA and CDR2 as YNFKEQ. V was clipped by 1 base and J by 7 bases; unmatched bases: 9. CDR3 residues: CASSQAQGQGLNIQYF. In DNA, the CDR3 is TGTGCCAGCAGCCAAGCGCAAGGACAGGGTTTGAACATTCAGTACTTC.

The chain has TRBV4-1 and TRBJ2-7; D might be TRBD1 or TRBD2, each matching 6 bases. CDR3 length: 15 residues. Trimming pared 4 bases from V and 0 bases from J, leaving 13 bases between. Germline loops: CDR1 MGHRA, CDR2 YSYEKL. The CDR3 DNA follows: TGCGCCAGCAGCCCCAGAGGGGGGAGCTCCTACGAGCAGTACTTC. It yields the protein CASSPRGGSSYEQYF.

The genes are TRBV27 and TRBJ2-7; a possible D gene is TRBD2 (6 bases). The length of the CDR3 is 16 residues. Trimming shortened V by 6 bases and J by 0 bases, and 18 bases separated the two germline ends. The V gene's germline CDR1 is MNHEY and CDR2 SMNVEV (reference sequence). The DNA of the CDR3 is TGTGCCAGCAGCTTTGGGGGAGCGGGCCTCTCCTACGAGCAGTACTTC. Residues: CASSFGGAGLSYEQYF.

This clone was seen once. The chain combines TRBV28 with TRBJ1-2, with D hard to call. CDR3 length: 13 residues. Germline V CDR1 and CDR2: MDHEN, SYDVKM. Between the trimmed V and J ends, which lost 6 bases and 4 bases, there was a span of 12 bases. CDR3 sequence: CASSLDTPYGYTF. CDR3 DNA: TGTGCCAGCAGCCTAGACACACCCTATGGCTACACCTTC.

The chain is built from TRBV4-1 and TRBJ1-5; no firm D call. Germline V gene lookup returns CDR1 MGHRA and CDR2 YSYEKL. V was shortened by 1 base and J by 0 bases, with 13 bases between the two germline ends. The CDR3 is made up of 17 amino acids. CDR3 region: CASSQGSSLTSNQPQHF. The DNA of the CDR3 is TGCGCCAGCAGCCAAGGCAGCAGTCTAACTAGCAATCAGCCCCAGCATTTT.

The chain employs TRBV14 and TRBJ1-2; 8 positions agree with TRBD1. The germline CDR1 and CDR2 sequences are SGHDN and FVKESK. Trimming took 2 bases from V and 7 from J; bases not matched to a gene: 9. This CDR3 contains 15 residues. This CDR3 reads CASSQFDRGRGGYTF. In nucleotides, the CDR3 is TGTGCCAGCAGCCAATTTGACAGGGGTCGGGGTGGCTACACCTTC.

The rearrangement uses TRBV18 and TRBJ2-3; TRBD1 agrees at 7 bases. The CDR3 sequence is 22 residues long. V lost 0 bases to trimming and J lost 0 bases; unmatched junction nucleotides: 21. The germline CDR1 and CDR2 sequences are KGHSH and LQKENI. The CDR3 loop reads CASSPPIWTGERPASSTDTQYF. The CDR3 DNA reads TGTGCCAGCTCACCACCTATTTGGACAGGAGAGAGGCCTGCTAGTAGCACAGATACGCAGTATTTT.

The J gene is TRBJ1-1, the V gene TRBV28; possible D gene TRBD1, 5 bases. The CDR3 runs 13 residues. With 6 bases removed from V and 5 bases from J, the gap between germline ends came to 13 bases. The germline CDR1 and CDR2 sequences are MDHEN and SYDVKM. The CDR3 nucleotides read TGTGCCAGCAGCCCCTTTCAGGGTACTGAAGCTTTCTTT. Translating gives CASSPFQGTEAFF.

The chain joins TRBV28 to TRBJ2-4; TRBD1 matches 8 bases. J gave up 6 bases and V 6 bases, and 10 bases lay outside the gene matches. Germline V CDR1 and CDR2: MDHEN, SYDVKM. The CDR3 consists of 15 residues. CDR3 in amino acids: CASSPTGGRINIQYF. In DNA, the CDR3 is TGTGCCAGCAGCCCTACAGGGGGACGAATAAACATTCAGTACTTC.

The sample holds a few counts of this clone. The chain links TRBV21-1 to TRBJ1-5. TRBV21-1 is assigned pseudogene status. CDR3 length: 20 residues. The DNA of the CDR3 is TGTGCCAGCAGCAAAGTGCTTGGTGGTCTTCGGGGGGACGGCAATCAGCCCCAGCATTTT. Residues: CASSKVLGGLRGDGNQPQHF.

The V call is TRBV12-2, the J call TRBJ1-1; the table calls TRBD1, which could not be checked here. TRBV12-2 is labeled a pseudogene. The CDR3 extends over 14 amino acids. CDR3 sequence: CASRFGQGEHWAFF. CDR3 coding DNA: TGTGCAAGTCGCTTTGGACAGGGGGAACACTGGGCTTTCTTT.

The chain carries TRBV11-2 and TRBJ2-3; 11 bases are shared with TRBD2. Germline values: CDR1 SGHAT, CDR2 FQNNGV. The CDR3 spans 16 residues. V gave up 5 bases and J gave up 1 base; unmatched junction bases: 5. CDR3 nucleotides: TGTGCCAGCAGCCTTAGCGGGAGGGCCGGCACAGATACGCAGTATTTT. It encodes CASSLSGRAGTDTQYF. Combining the CDR3 with reference TRBV11-2 and TRBJ2-3 gives the whole variable domain EAGVAQSPRYKIIEKRQSVAFWCNPISGHATLYWYQQILGQGPKLLIQFQNNGVVDDSQLPKDRFSAERLKGVDSTLKIQPAKLEDSAVYLCASSLSGRAGTDTQYFGPGTRLTVL.

This chain connects TRBV7-2 to TRBJ2-7, with TRBD2 matching over 10 bases. The CDR3 covers 15 residues. Trimming cost V 5 bases and J 3 bases; bases outside gene matches: 7. Germline loops: CDR1 SGHTA, CDR2 FQGNSA. CDR3 bases: TGTGCCAGCAGCCTGATACTAGCGGGACGCTACGAGCAGTACTTC. Encoded protein: CASSLILAGRYEQYF. Based on the CDR3 plus reference TRBV7-2 and TRBJ2-7, the full variable domain is GAGVSQSPSNKVTEKGKDVELRCDPISGHTALYWYRQSLGQGLEFLIYFQGNSAPDKSGLPSDRFSAERTGGSVSTLTIQRTQQEDSAVYLCASSLILAGRYEQYFGPGTRLTVT.

This clone has only one observation. V gene TRBV9 combines with J gene TRBJ2-5; D is ambiguous. The germline CDR1 and CDR2 sequences are SGDLS and YYNGEE. The length of the CDR3 is 15 residues. Trimming cost V 2 bases and J 4 bases, with 15 bases left between them. Here the CDR3 DNA reads TGTGCCAGCAGCGTTGACCCTAACTTAGCAGAGACCCAGTACTTC. Translation gives CASSVDPNLAETQYF.

The V and J genes are TRBV11-3 and TRBJ2-7, with a weak D call TRBD1 (5 bases). The CDR3 is 15 residues long. V was clipped by 1 base and J by 2 bases, with 12 bases between them. The germline CDR1 and CDR2 sequences are SGHNT and YENEEA. CDR3 amino acids: CASSLGAGNTYEQYF. For the CDR3, the DNA is TGTGCCAGCAGCTTAGGGGCAGGGAACACCTACGAGCAGTACTTC.

The sample holds one count of this clone. J is TRBJ2-2 and V is TRBV30; weak D call: TRBD1 (5 bases). Trimming stripped 8 bases from V and 5 bases from J, with 15 bases between. This CDR3 region has 13 residues. CDR1 is GTSNPN, CDR2 SVGIG, per germline (reference sequence). The CDR3 protein is CARQRIRTGELFF. The CDR3, as DNA: TGTGCCCGACAGAGGATCCGGACCGGGGAGCTGTTTTTT.

This chain links TRBV7-2 with TRBJ2-5, with TRBD1 matching 7 bases. With V trimmed by 1 base and J by 2 bases, 4 bases remained unmatched. The germline CDR1 and CDR2 sequences are SGHTA and FQGNSA. The CDR3 length is 15 residues. CDR3 region: CASSLEGGSQETQYF. As DNA, the CDR3 is TGTGCCAGCAGCTTAGAAGGGGGCTCGCAAGAGACCCAGTACTTC.